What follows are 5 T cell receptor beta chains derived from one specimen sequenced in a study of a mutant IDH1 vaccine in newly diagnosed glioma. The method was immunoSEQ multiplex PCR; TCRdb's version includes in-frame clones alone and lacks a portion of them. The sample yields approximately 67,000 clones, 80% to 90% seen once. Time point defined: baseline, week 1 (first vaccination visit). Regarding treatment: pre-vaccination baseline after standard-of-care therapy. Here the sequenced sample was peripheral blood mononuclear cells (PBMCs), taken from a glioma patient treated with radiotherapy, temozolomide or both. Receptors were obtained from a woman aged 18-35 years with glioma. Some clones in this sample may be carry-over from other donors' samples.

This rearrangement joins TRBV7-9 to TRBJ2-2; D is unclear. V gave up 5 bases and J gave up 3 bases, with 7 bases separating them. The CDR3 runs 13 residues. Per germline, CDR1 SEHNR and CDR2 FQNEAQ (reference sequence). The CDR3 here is CASSAGYTGELFF. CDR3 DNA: TGTGCCAGCAGCGCCGGATACACCGGGGAGCTGTTTTTT.

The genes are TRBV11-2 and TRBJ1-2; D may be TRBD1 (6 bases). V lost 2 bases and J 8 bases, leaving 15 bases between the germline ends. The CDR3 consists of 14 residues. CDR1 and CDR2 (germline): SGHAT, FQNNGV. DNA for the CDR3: TGTGCCAGCAGCTTACTCTCGGCAGGGGAGGGCTACACCTTC. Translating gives CASSLLSAGEGYTF.

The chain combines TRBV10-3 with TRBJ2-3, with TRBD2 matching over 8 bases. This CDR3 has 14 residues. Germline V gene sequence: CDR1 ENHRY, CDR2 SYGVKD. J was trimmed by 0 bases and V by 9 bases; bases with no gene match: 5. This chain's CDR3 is CAMAGGQSTDTQYF. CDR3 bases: TGTGCCATGGCGGGGGGCCAAAGCACAGATACGCAGTATTTT.

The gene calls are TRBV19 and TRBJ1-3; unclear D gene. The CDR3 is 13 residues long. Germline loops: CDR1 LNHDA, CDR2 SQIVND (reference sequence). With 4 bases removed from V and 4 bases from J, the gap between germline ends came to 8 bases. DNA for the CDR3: TGTGCCAGTAGTAGGGGATACGGAAACACCATATATTTT. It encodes CASSRGYGNTIYF.

CDR3: CAGRTGRNTEAFF. The CDR3 region has the DNA TGTGCCGGTAGGACAGGCCGGAACACTGAAGCTTTCTTT. V gene TRBV30 combines with J gene TRBJ1-1; 7 nucleotides match TRBD1. There are 13 residues in the CDR3. Germline CDR1 is GTSNPN and CDR2 is SVGIG (reference sequence). The V gene end was trimmed by 8 bases and the J gene end by 1 base; junction bases not matched to a gene: 7.